The sequence of this T cell receptor (beta chain) was determined in a study of beta chain features in type 1 diabetes. Sequenced material consisted of expressed TCRB transcripts (all of the isolated RNA was reverse transcribed). The protocol was immunoSEQ multiplex PCR, while the TCRdb copy is restricted to in-frame clones and leaves out a portion. The table records over 500,000 clones, about 16% of them present only once. The CDR3 covers 17 residues. The germline gives CDR1 LNHDA, CDR2 SQIVND (reference sequence). V trimming: 5 bases; J trimming: 0 bases; junction bases outside the gene matches: 6. This clone was counted a few times.

Sequenced: naive CD4+ T cells from blood. V gene TRBV19 combines with J gene TRBJ2-6; 8 positions agree with TRBD1. The receptor comes from a man aged 18-30 years in good health. CDR3 in DNA: TGTGCCAGTAGTTCCGGGACAGGCTTCTCTGGGGCCAACGTCCTGACTTTC. Residues: CASSSGTGFSGANVLTF.